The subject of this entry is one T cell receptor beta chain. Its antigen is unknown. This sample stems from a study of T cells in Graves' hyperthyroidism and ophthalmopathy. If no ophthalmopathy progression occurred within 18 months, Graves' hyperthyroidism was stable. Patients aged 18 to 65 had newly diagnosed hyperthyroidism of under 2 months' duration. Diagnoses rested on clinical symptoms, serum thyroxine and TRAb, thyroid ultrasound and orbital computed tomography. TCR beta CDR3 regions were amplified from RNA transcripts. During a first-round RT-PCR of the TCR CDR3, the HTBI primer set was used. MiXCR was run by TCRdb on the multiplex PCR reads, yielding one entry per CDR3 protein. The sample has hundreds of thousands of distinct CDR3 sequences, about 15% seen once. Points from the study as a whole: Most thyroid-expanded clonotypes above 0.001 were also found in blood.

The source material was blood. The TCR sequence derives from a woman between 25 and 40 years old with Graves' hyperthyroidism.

The CDR3 sequence is CASSQVPATFNEQFF. DNA for the CDR3: TGCGCCAGCAGCCAAGTCCCCGCAACTTTTAATGAGCAGTTCTTC. The gene calls are TRBV4-3 and TRBJ2-1; D is undetermined. The V gene's germline CDR1 is LGHNA and CDR2 YSLEER. CDR3 length: 15 residues. The V end was cut by 1 base, the J end by 7 bases, with 14 bases between.